These 28 T cell receptor beta chains were sequenced from one sample in a study of spatial heterogeneity in lung cancer. General study points: Tumoral mutation counts were tracked by counts of expanded intratumoral alpha and beta TCRs.

Which antigens these TCRs recognize remains unknown. Time point: sample taken at primary tumor resection. TCRdb re-called the 5' RACE reads through MiXCR, storing one row per CDR3 protein. The sample consists of around 5,000 distinct CDR3 sequences, approximately 15% of them appearing once. Sequenced here: lung tumor tissue, sampled at surgery. These receptor sequences come from a male donor with early-stage non-small cell lung cancer.

The chain has TRBV5-1 and TRBJ2-2; 9 bases are shared with TRBD1. CDR3 length: 15 residues. V trimming: 5 bases; J trimming: 1 base; junction bases outside the gene matches: 3. Per germline, CDR1 SGHRS and CDR2 YFSETQ. This CDR3 reads CASSMGQGNTGELFF. The CDR3 DNA follows: TGCGCCAGCAGTATGGGACAGGGGAACACCGGGGAGCTGTTTTTT.

In its sample, this clonotype is medium-sized. The chain has TRBV29-1 and TRBJ2-7; possible D gene TRBD1, 5 bases. Trimming left V 3 bases short and J 0 bases short, with 9 bases between. Germline lookup yields CDR1 SQVTM and CDR2 ANQGSEA. The CDR3 is 13 residues long. The CDR3 here is CSVETDISYEQYF. For the CDR3, the DNA is TGCAGCGTTGAGACGGACATCTCCTACGAGCAGTACTTC.

This clonotype is medium-sized by share. V and J are TRBV6-5 and TRBJ1-2; D might be TRBD1 (5 bases). The CDR3 loop spans 13 amino acids. With 5 bases removed from V and 3 bases from J, the gap between germline ends came to 10 bases. The V gene's germline CDR1 is MNHEY and CDR2 SVGAGI. The CDR3 DNA reads as TGTGCCAGCAGTCAGGGAAGCGACTATGGCTACACCTTC. Amino acids: CASSQGSDYGYTF.

About this clonotype itself: A much larger clone sits a single nucleotide away, making a read error possible. This chain links TRBV5-1 with TRBJ1-6; D gene uncertain. Trimming stripped 4 bases from V and 6 bases from J, with 14 bases between. Germline V CDR1 and CDR2: SGHRS, YFSETQ. This CDR3 has 15 residues. The CDR3 loop reads CASSNWTDINSPLHF. The CDR3 nucleotides read TGCGCCAGCAGCAACTGGACGGATATTAATTCACCCCTCCACTTT.

By share, this clonotype ranks as medium-sized. The rearrangement joins TRBV9 to TRBJ2-5, with TRBD2 matching over 9 bases. The CDR3 sequence is 16 residues long. Germline assignment: CDR1 SGDLS and CDR2 YYNGEE. After removal of 2 bases from V and 3 bases from J, the junction contained 8 bases not matched to a gene. The CDR3 nucleotides are TGTGCCAGCAGCGTCGGAGCGGGGGGCCTGAAAGAGACCCAGTACTTC. Translating gives CASSVGAGGLKETQYF.

This clonotype is termed medium-sized. The chain recombines TRBV6-6 with TRBJ1-2, with D possibly being TRBD1 (6 bases). V lost 7 bases and J 5 bases, leaving 17 bases between the germline ends. Germline V gene sequence: CDR1 MNHNY, CDR2 SVGAGI (reference sequence). The CDR3 consists of 14 residues. For the CDR3, the DNA is TGTGCCAGCACTAGACAGGAACTAAATTATGGCTACACCTTC. Encoded protein: CASTRQELNYGYTF.

By share, this clonotype ranks as medium-sized (0.01 to 0.1%). The CDR3 spells CASRLGGAGGNEQFF. Here the CDR3 DNA reads TGCGCCAGCAGACTGGGGGGAGCGGGAGGCAATGAGCAGTTCTTC. The genes are TRBV5-1 and TRBJ2-1; TRBD2 aligns across 9 bases. Germline-derived CDR1 and CDR2 are SGHRS and YFSETQ. The CDR3 is made up of 15 amino acids. Unmatched junction bases numbered 9, after V lost 5 bases and J lost 6 bases.

This clonotype has a handful of counts. This chain connects TRBV11-1 to TRBJ2-5, with unresolved D. The CDR3 has 12 amino acids. Trimming pared 5 bases from V and 4 bases from J, leaving 8 bases between. From germline, CDR1 is SGHAT and CDR2 FQDESV (reference sequence). CDR3 amino acids: CASSRAGETQYF. The CDR3 DNA is TGTGCCAGCAGCCGCGCCGGAGAGACCCAGTACTTC.

Notes on this clonotype: This may stem from a read error, because a much larger clone lies one nucleotide away. This chain links TRBV7-6 with TRBJ2-3; 8 bases fit TRBD2. Germline assignment: CDR1 SGHVS and CDR2 FNYEAQ. CDR3 size: 16 residues. The CDR3 loop is CVSSLASGRGPDTQYF. The DNA of the CDR3 is TGTGTCAGCAGCTTGGCGAGCGGGAGAGGCCCAGATACGCAGTATTTT.

This clonotype is categorized as medium-sized (0.01 to 0.1%). The chain joins TRBV6-1 to TRBJ2-5; unclear D gene. The V and J ends lost 3 bases and 0 bases respectively, with 5 bases between them. This CDR3 is built from 13 residues. Germline loops: CDR1 MNHNS, CDR2 SASEGT. In DNA, the CDR3 is TGTGCCAGCAGTGAGAGCCACCAAGAGACCCAGTACTTC. This gives the protein CASSESHQETQYF.

Within the sample, this clonotype is medium-sized (0.01 to 0.1%). V usage is TRBV9 and J usage is TRBJ2-1; unclear D gene. V shed 1 base and J shed 7 bases, with 12 bases lying between them. This CDR3 has 14 amino acids. Germline V CDR1 and CDR2: SGDLS, YYNGEE. CDR3 amino acids: CASSVSGIGNEQFF. The CDR3 coding sequence is TGTGCCAGCAGCGTAAGTGGGATAGGTAATGAGCAGTTCTTC.

In this sample, this clonotype is medium-sized. This sequence joins TRBV28 and TRBJ1-2, with 9 bases matching TRBD1. V gave up 6 bases and J gave up 8 bases; unmatched junction bases: 4. CDR1 and CDR2 (germline): MDHEN, SYDVKM. The CDR3 loop spans 12 amino acids. In DNA form, the CDR3 reads TGTGCCAGCAGCCGGGGACAGGGAGGCTACACCTTC. It translates to CASSRGQGGYTF.

By sample share, this clonotype is medium-sized. The rearrangement joins TRBV7-8 to TRBJ1-2; D gene uncertain. Trimming removed 0 bases from V and 4 bases from J, with 15 bases in between. The CDR3 length is 16 residues. The germline CDR1 and CDR2 sequences are SGHVS and FQNEAQ. The CDR3 DNA reads TGTGCCAGCAGCTTAGCGCGGGGTTTTTCGACCTATGGCTACACCTTC. Translated: CASSLARGFSTYGYTF.

V is TRBV7-9 and J is TRBJ2-2; D gene ambiguous. CDR1 and CDR2 from the germline V gene are SEHNR and FQNEAQ (reference sequence). The CDR3 covers 15 residues. Trimming removed 1 base at V and 1 base at J, with 7 bases between. DNA of the CDR3: TGTGCCAGCAGCTTAGATTTGGAGAACACCGGGGAGCTGTTTTTT. Protein: CASSLDLENTGELFF. Together with reference TRBV7-9 and TRBJ2-2, the CDR3 gives the full variable domain: DTGVSQNPRHKITKRGQNVTFRCDPISEHNRLYWYRQTLGQGPEFLTYFQNEAQLEKSRLLSDRFSAERPKGSFSTLEIQRTEQGDSAMYLCASSLDLENTGELFFGEGSRLTVL.

This clonotype counts as medium-sized. The chain has TRBV29-1 and TRBJ2-1, with 16 positions matching TRBD2. V lost 7 bases to trimming and J lost 4 bases; unmatched junction nucleotides: 1. The length of the CDR3 is 14 residues. Germline loops: CDR1 SQVTM, CDR2 ANQGSEA. The CDR3 bases are TGCAGCGCGGGACTAGCGGGGGGGTACAATGAGCAGTTCTTC. This codes for CSAGLAGGYNEQFF.

This clonotype was observed at least ten times. V usage is TRBV29-1 and J usage is TRBJ1-1, with TRBD1 identical over 7 bases. The CDR3 consists of 14 residues. J gave up 0 bases and V 2 bases, and 3 bases lay outside the gene matches. From germline, CDR1 is SQVTM and CDR2 ANQGSEA. CDR3 in amino acids: CSVEQGGMNTEAFF. CDR3 in DNA: TGCAGCGTTGAACAGGGGGGGATGAACACTGAAGCTTTCTTT.

In its sample, this clonotype is medium-sized (0.01 to 0.1%). The chain recombines TRBV27 with TRBJ2-7, with 11 bases lining up with TRBD1. Per the germline V gene, CDR1 is MNHEY and CDR2 is SMNVEV (reference sequence). The ends lost 2 bases at V and 3 bases at J; junction bases unmatched: 3. The CDR3 consists of 15 residues. The CDR3 reads CASSLGGTGGYEQYF. CDR3 coding DNA: TGTGCCAGCAGTTTAGGAGGGACAGGGGGCTACGAGCAGTACTTC.

This clonotype is labeled as medium-sized. J is TRBJ1-1 and V is TRBV6-2 or TRBV6-3; possible D gene TRBD1, 5 bases. Germline lookup yields CDR1 MNHEY and CDR2 SVGEGT. CDR3 length equals 16 residues. V was clipped by 6 bases and J by 0 bases, with 17 bases between them. The CDR3: CASRDLRGSMNTEAFF. The CDR3 nucleotides read TGTGCCAGCAGAGACCTTCGGGGGAGCATGAACACTGAAGCTTTCTTT.

The rearrangement uses TRBV4-3 and TRBJ2-7; maybe TRBD1 (5 bases). Germline V gene data show CDR1 as LGHNA and CDR2 as YSLEER. The CDR3 consists of 12 residues. V lost 0 bases, J lost 8 bases, and 8 bases lay in between. CDR3 nucleotides: TGCGCCAGCAGCCAAGACAGGGTCCAGCAGTACTTC. Residues: CASSQDRVQQYF.

The V gene is TRBV12-3 or TRBV12-4, the J gene TRBJ2-3, with 10 bases lining up with TRBD2. The trim removed 6 bases at V and 7 bases at J, leaving 10 bases unmatched. The CDR3 is made up of 15 amino acids. The CDR3 nucleotides are TGTGCCAGCAGCTTACAAGCGGGGGGGCCACATACGCAGTATTTT. This gives the protein CASSLQAGGPHTQYF.

This clonotype was seen more than once but under ten times. The chain is built from TRBV20-1 and TRBJ2-3; 10 bases agree with TRBD2. The V gene's germline CDR1 is DFQATT and CDR2 SNEGSKA (reference sequence). The CDR3 has 16 amino acids. Trimming cost V 0 bases and J 3 bases; bases outside gene matches: 6. Here the CDR3 DNA reads TGCAGTGCTAGAGACCCACAGCGGGGGGGGACAGATACGCAGTATTTT. This translates into CSARDPQRGGTDTQYF.

Judged by abundance, this clonotype is medium-sized. The J gene is TRBJ1-6, the V gene TRBV5-3, with D maybe TRBD1 (6 bases). TRBV5-3 is identified as an open reading frame with a role that is uncertain. V gave up 4 bases and J gave up 0 bases, with 14 bases separating them. This CDR3 is 17 amino acids long. CDR3 region: CARSETGSVSYNSPLHF. CDR3 coding DNA: TGTGCCAGAAGCGAGACAGGATCGGTCTCCTATAATTCACCCCTCCACTTT.

This clonotype has only a few counts. The chain recombines TRBV12-3 or TRBV12-4 with TRBJ1-1; tentative D call: TRBD1 (5 bases). Trimming took 8 bases from V and 0 from J, leaving 16 bases between them. This CDR3 spans 15 amino acids. For the CDR3, the DNA is TGTGCCAGCTGCCTGAAGCAGGGAATGAACACTGAAGCTTTCTTT. It specifies CASCLKQGMNTEAFF.

Within the sample, this clonotype is medium-sized (0.01 to 0.1%). The chain links TRBV20-1 to TRBJ1-1; D uncertain. The CDR3 runs 13 residues. Between the trimmed V and J ends, which lost 3 bases and 1 base, there was a span of 9 bases. Germline lookup yields CDR1 DFQATT and CDR2 SNEGSKA (reference sequence). CDR3 DNA: TGCAGTGCTAGGGCTGGGAAGAACACTGAAGCTTTCTTT. Its translation: CSARAGKNTEAFF.

This clonotype is medium-sized. V gene TRBV12-3 or TRBV12-4 combines with J gene TRBJ2-2; TRBD1 matches 10 bases. This CDR3 comprises 14 residues. The V and J ends lost 3 bases and 7 bases, in that order; junction bases with no gene match: 2. In nucleotides, the CDR3 is TGTGCCAGCAGTTTGGGACAGGGGATCGGGGAGCTGTTTTTT. As protein: CASSLGQGIGELFF.

The chain is built from TRBV7-2 and TRBJ2-6; no clear D gene. Germline V gene lookup returns CDR1 SGHTA and CDR2 FQGNSA. This CDR3 is 15 amino acids long. Between the trimmed V and J ends, which lost 3 bases and 0 bases, there was a span of 6 bases. The DNA for the CDR3 is TGTGCCAGCAGCTTTGAGAGCTCTGGGGCCAACGTCCTGACTTTC. Encoded protein: CASSFESSGANVLTF.

By share of the sample, this clonotype is medium-sized. J is TRBJ2-7 and V is TRBV29-1; TRBD2 aligns across 9 bases. The ends lost 5 bases at V and 0 bases at J; junction bases unmatched: 5. CDR3 size: 14 residues. Germline loops: CDR1 SQVTM, CDR2 ANQGSEA. The CDR3 DNA reads TGCAGCGTTCATCTAGCGGGGTCCTCCTACGAGCAGTACTTC. It specifies CSVHLAGSSYEQYF.

Judged by abundance, this clonotype is medium-sized. The genes are TRBV14 and TRBJ1-6, with no clear D. Germline values: CDR1 SGHDN, CDR2 FVKESK. This CDR3 spans 13 amino acids. V lost 0 bases and J lost 13, with 10 bases in between. The CDR3, as DNA: TGTGCCAGCAGCCAAGATATCGTTCAGCCCCTCCACTTT. Protein product: CASSQDIVQPLHF.